The clone carrying this T cell receptor (beta chain) came up many times. Antigen unknown. Patients aged 18 to 65 had newly diagnosed hyperthyroidism that had lasted under 2 months. RNA transcripts were the template for amplifying TCR beta CDR3 regions. A set of HTBI primers served as the primers for a first-round RT-PCR of the TCR CDR3. A single record per CDR3 protein comes from TCRdb applying MiXCR to the multiplex PCR reads. The sample has hundreds of thousands of distinct CDR3 sequences, more than 30% seen once. V was pared by 7 bases and J by 3 bases, with 9 bases between. The CDR3 runs 12 residues. Germline-derived CDR1 and CDR2 are SEHNR and FQNEAQ (reference sequence). This sample stems from a study of T cells in Graves' hyperthyroidism and ophthalmopathy. Points from the study as a whole: Most thyroid clonotypes with frequency above 0.001 were detected in blood.

This clonotype originated in a man aged 18 to 35 with Graves' hyperthyroidism. The sequenced sample consisted of blood. The chain links TRBV7-9 to TRBJ1-1, with D hard to call. The CDR3 DNA reads TGTGCCAGCACCACAACGGACACTGAAGCTTTCTTT. It codes for CASTTTDTEAFF.